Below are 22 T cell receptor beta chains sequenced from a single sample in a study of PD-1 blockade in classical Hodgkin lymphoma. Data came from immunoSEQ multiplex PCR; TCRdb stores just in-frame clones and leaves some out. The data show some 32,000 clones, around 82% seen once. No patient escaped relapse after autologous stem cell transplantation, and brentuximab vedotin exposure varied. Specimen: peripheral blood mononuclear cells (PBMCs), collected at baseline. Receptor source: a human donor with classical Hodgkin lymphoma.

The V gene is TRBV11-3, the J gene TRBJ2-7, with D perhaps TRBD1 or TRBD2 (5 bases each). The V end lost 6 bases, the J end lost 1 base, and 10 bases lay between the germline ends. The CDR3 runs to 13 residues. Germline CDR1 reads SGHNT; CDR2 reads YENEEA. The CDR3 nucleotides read TGTGCCAGCAGAGAGGGGTTATCCTACGAGCAGTACTTC. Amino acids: CASREGLSYEQYF.

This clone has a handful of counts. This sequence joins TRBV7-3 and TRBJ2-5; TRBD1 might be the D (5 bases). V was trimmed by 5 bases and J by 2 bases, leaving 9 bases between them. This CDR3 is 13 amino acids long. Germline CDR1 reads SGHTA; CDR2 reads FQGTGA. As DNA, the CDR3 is TGTGCCAGCAGCCCAGACAGACAAGAGACCCAGTACTTC. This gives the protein CASSPDRQETQYF.

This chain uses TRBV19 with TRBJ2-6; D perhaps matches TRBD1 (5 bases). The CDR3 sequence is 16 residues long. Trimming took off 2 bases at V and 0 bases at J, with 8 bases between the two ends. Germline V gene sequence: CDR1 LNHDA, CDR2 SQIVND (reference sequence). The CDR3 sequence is CASSINRHSGANVLTF. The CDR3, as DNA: TGTGCCAGTAGTATAAACAGGCACTCTGGGGCCAACGTCCTGACTTTC.

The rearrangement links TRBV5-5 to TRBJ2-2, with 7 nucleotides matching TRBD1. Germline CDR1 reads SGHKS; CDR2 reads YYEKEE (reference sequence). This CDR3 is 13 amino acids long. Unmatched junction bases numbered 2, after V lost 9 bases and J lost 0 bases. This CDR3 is CATGTANTGELFF. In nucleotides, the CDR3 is TGTGCCACCGGGACAGCGAACACCGGGGAGCTGTTTTTT.

CDR3 loop: CAWSPRQNNYGYTF. The CDR3 bases are TGTGCCTGGAGCCCCAGACAGAATAACTATGGCTACACCTTC. The chain carries TRBV30 and TRBJ1-2, with TRBD1 as a possible D gene (5 bases). Trimming shortened V by 3 bases and J by 1 base, and 12 bases separated the two germline ends. The CDR3 contains 14 residues. The germline CDR1 and CDR2 sequences are GTSNPN and SVGIG (reference sequence).

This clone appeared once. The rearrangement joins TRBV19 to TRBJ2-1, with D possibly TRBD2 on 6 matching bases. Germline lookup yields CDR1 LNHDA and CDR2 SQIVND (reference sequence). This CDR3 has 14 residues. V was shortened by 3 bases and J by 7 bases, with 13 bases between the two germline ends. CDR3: CASSMSGVRNEQFF. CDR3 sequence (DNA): TGTGCCAGTAGTATGTCGGGGGTTAGGAATGAGCAGTTCTTC.

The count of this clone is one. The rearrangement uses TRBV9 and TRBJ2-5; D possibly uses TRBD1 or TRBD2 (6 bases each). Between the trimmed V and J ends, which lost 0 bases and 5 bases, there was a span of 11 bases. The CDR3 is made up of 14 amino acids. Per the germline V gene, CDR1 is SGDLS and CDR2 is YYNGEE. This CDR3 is CASSVGGGGETQYF. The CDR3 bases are TGTGCCAGCAGCGTAGGAGGAGGGGGGGAGACCCAGTACTTC.

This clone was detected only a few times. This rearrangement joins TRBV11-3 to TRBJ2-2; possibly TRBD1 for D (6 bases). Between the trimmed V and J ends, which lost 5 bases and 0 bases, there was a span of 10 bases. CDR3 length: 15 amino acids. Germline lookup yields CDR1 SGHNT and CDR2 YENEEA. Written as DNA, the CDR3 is TGTGCCAGCAGCCCGAGGGGGACGAACACCGGGGAGCTGTTTTTT. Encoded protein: CASSPRGTNTGELFF.

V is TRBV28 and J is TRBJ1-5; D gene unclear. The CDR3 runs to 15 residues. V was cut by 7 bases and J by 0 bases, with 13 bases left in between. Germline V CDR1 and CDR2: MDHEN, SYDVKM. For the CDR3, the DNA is TGTGCCAGCATTGGTTCCATTTATAGCAATCAGCCCCAGCATTTT. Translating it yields CASIGSIYSNQPQHF.

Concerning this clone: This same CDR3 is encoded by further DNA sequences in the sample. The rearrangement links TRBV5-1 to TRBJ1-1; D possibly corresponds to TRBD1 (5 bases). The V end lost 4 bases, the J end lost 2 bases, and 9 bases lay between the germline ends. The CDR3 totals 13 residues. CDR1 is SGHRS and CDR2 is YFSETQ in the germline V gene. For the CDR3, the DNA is TGCGCCAGCAGCCCTACAGGAAACACTGAAGCTTTCTTT. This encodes CASSPTGNTEAFF.

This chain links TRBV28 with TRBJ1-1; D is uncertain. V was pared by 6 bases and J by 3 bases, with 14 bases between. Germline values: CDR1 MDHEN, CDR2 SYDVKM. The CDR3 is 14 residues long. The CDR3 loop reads CASRSVTDYTEAFF. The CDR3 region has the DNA TGTGCCAGCAGGTCCGTAACGGACTACACTGAAGCTTTCTTT.

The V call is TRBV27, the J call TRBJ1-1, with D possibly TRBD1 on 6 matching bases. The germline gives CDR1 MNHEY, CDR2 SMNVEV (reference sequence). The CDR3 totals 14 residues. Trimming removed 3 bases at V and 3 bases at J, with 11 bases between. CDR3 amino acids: CASSFHREDTEAFF. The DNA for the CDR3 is TGTGCCAGCAGTTTTCACAGGGAGGACACTGAAGCTTTCTTT.

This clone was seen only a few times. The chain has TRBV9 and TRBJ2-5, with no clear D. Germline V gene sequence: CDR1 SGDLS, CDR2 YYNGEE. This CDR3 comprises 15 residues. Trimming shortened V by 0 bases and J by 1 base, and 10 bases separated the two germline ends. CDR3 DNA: TGTGCCAGCAGCGTAGGTGGGTGGGGCCAAGAGACCCAGTACTTC. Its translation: CASSVGGWGQETQYF.

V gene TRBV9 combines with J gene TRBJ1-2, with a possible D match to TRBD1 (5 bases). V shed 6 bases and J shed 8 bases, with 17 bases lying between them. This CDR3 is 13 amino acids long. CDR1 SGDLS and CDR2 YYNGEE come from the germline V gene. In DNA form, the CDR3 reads TGTGCCAGCACCCCAAGGCAGGGCGGCGGCTACACCTTC. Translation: CASTPRQGGGYTF.

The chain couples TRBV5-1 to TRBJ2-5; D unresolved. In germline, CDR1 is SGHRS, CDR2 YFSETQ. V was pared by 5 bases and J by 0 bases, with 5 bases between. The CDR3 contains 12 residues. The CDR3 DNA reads TGCGCCAGCAGTCCGTACCAAGAGACCCAGTACTTC. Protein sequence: CASSPYQETQYF.

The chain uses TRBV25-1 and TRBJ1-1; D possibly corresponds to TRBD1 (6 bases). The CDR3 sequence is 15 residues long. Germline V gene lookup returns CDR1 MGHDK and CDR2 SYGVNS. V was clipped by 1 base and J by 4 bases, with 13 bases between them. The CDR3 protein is CASSEFGGGFTEAFF. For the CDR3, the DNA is TGTGCCAGCAGTGAATTCGGAGGGGGGTTCACTGAAGCTTTCTTT.

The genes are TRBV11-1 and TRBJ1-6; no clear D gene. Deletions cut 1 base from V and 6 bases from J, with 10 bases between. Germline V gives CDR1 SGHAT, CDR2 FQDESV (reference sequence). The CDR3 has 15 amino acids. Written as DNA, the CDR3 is TGTGCCAGCAGCTTAGTGGGCCAGCGTAATTCACCCCTCCACTTT. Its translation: CASSLVGQRNSPLHF.

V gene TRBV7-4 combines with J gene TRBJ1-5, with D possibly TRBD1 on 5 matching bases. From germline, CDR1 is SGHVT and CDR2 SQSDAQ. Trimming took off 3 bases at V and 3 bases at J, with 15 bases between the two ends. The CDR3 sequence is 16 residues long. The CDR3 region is CASSFKGVRVNQPQHF. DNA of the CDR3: TGTGCCAGCAGCTTCAAAGGGGTCCGCGTCAATCAGCCCCAGCATTTT.

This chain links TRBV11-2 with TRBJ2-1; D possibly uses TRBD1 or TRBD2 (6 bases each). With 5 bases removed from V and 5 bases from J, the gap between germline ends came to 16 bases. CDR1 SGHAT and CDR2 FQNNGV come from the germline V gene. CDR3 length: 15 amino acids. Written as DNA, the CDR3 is TGTGCCAGCAGCCAAGATAGGGGGGCGCACAATGAGCAGTTCTTC. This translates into CASSQDRGAHNEQFF.

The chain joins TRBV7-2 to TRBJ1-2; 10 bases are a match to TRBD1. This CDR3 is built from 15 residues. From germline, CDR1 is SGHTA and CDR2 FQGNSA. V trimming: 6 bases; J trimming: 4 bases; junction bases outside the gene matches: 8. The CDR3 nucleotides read TGTGCCAGCAGGGAGGGGACAGGGGATCCCTATGGCTACACCTTC. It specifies CASREGTGDPYGYTF.

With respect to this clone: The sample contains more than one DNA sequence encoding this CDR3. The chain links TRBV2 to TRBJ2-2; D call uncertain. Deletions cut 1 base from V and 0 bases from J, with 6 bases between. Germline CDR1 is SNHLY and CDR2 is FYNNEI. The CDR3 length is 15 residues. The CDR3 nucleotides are TGTGCCAGCAGTGAAGACGGCGCGAACACCGGGGAGCTGTTTTTT. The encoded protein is CASSEDGANTGELFF. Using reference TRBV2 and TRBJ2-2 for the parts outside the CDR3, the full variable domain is EPEVTQTPSHQVTQMGQEVILRCVPISNHLYFYWYRQILGQKVEFLVSFYNNEISEKSEIFDDQFSVERPDGSNFTLKIRSTKLEDSAMYFCASSEDGANTGELFFGEGSRLTVL.

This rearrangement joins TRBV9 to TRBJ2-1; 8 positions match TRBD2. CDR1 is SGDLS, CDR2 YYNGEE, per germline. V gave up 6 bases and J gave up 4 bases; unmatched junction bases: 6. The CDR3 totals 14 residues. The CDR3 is CASTPGLVYNEQFF. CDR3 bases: TGTGCCAGCACTCCGGGACTAGTGTACAATGAGCAGTTCTTC.